These 10 T cell receptor beta chains were sequenced from one sample in a study of T cells in Graves' hyperthyroidism and ophthalmopathy. RNA transcripts served as the template for amplifying TCR beta CDR3 regions. The primer set for the first-round RT-PCR of the TCR CDR3 was HTBI. A single record per CDR3 protein comes from TCRdb applying MiXCR to the multiplex PCR reads. This sample carries some 250,000 distinct CDR3 sequences, about 16% of them seen once, and the ten largest clones take 30%. The sample was blood. These receptors came from a woman between 45 and 60 years old with Graves' hyperthyroidism that later progressed to Graves' ophthalmopathy.

This clonotype was counted many times. This sequence joins TRBV2 and TRBJ2-2; unclear D gene. Germline-derived CDR1 and CDR2 are SNHLY and FYNNEI. Trimming cost V 6 bases and J 6 bases, with 11 bases left between them. The CDR3 totals 13 residues. CDR3 in DNA: TGTGCCAGCAGGCTTAGAGGCCCCGGGGAGCTGTTTTTT. Translating gives CASRLRGPGELFF.

The V call is TRBV11-2, the J call TRBJ1-1; D not certain. The CDR3 runs 11 residues. Deletions cut 1 base from V and 7 bases from J, with 4 bases between. Germline assignment: CDR1 SGHAT and CDR2 FQNNGV. The CDR3 here is CASSLVVEAFF. In DNA, the CDR3 is TGTGCCAGCAGCTTAGTTGTTGAAGCTTTCTTT.

In this sample, this clonotype turned up many times. The chain recombines TRBV29-1 with TRBJ1-2; 8 nucleotides match TRBD1. V trimming: 6 bases; J trimming: 6 bases; junction bases outside the gene matches: 6. CDR1 and CDR2 (germline): SQVTM, ANQGSEA. The CDR3 has 12 residues. Written as DNA, the CDR3 is TGCAGCGTACAGGGGGGAGGAGATGGCTACACCTTC. Protein: CSVQGGGDGYTF.

This clonotype was recorded at least ten times. V gene TRBV28 combines with J gene TRBJ1-4; 9 nucleotides agree with TRBD1. Germline lookup yields CDR1 MDHEN and CDR2 SYDVKM. V lost 0 bases, J lost 7 bases, and 9 bases stayed unmatched. The CDR3 runs 17 residues. CDR3 sequence: CASSLWGLGQGGEKLFF. The CDR3 DNA follows: TGTGCCAGCAGTTTATGGGGCTTGGGACAGGGTGGTGAAAAACTGTTTTTT.

This clonotype was counted ten times or more. The chain carries TRBV11-2 and TRBJ2-1, with D possibly being TRBD1 or TRBD2 (5 bases each). The germline CDR1 and CDR2 sequences are SGHAT and FQNNGV. This CDR3 region has 12 residues. V was clipped by 4 bases and J by 10 bases, with 11 bases between them. CDR3 DNA sequence: TGTGCCAGCAGCTCAAGGGGACGAGAGCAGTTCTTC. It specifies CASSSRGREQFF.

V gene TRBV13 combines with J gene TRBJ2-1, with a tentative D call TRBD1 (6 bases). Germline CDR1 reads PRHDT; CDR2 reads FYEKMQ (reference sequence). V dropped 5 bases and J dropped 10 bases, with 18 bases sitting between them. The CDR3 is made up of 14 amino acids. The CDR3: CASSPPYDRSEQFF. CDR3 nucleotides: TGTGCCAGCAGCCCGCCCTATGACAGGTCCGAGCAGTTCTTC.

The chain links TRBV29-1 to TRBJ2-7; 9 positions match TRBD2. This CDR3 is built from 13 residues. The germline gives CDR1 SQVTM, CDR2 ANQGSEA. V lost 4 bases and J lost 4; bases outside the gene matches: 5. The CDR3 bases are TGCAGCGTTGGGGGGCTAGCGGGGTACGAGCAGTACTTC. Translated, it gives CSVGGLAGYEQYF.

This clonotype was detected many times. This sequence joins TRBV5-1 and TRBJ2-2, with TRBD2 identical over 11 bases. The CDR3 is made up of 17 amino acids. V shed 4 bases, J shed 5 bases, and the junction held 10 bases outside the gene matches. In germline, CDR1 is SGHRS, CDR2 YFSETQ. CDR3 sequence reads: CASSLTTSGSKTGELFF. The CDR3 DNA is TGCGCCAGCAGCCTGACAACTAGCGGGAGTAAAACCGGGGAGCTGTTTTTT.

The chain recombines TRBV2 with TRBJ1-2; perhaps TRBD1 as D (5 bases). Trimming left V 3 bases short and J 1 base short, with 9 bases between. Germline assignment: CDR1 SNHLY and CDR2 FYNNEI. This CDR3 is 14 amino acids long. The CDR3 bases are TGTGCCAGCAGTGATACCGGGGGTAACTATGGCTACACCTTC. Translation gives CASSDTGGNYGYTF.

The sample holds many counts of this clonotype. The chain recombines TRBV6-1 with TRBJ1-2, with D possibly being TRBD1 (5 bases). The CDR3 spans 14 residues. Per the germline V gene, CDR1 is MNHNS and CDR2 is SASEGT. The V and J ends lost 0 bases and 5 bases respectively, with 10 bases between them. CDR3 in amino acids: CASSEASGEYGYTF. CDR3 in DNA: TGTGCCAGCAGTGAAGCTTCGGGGGAATATGGCTACACCTTC.